These T cell receptor beta chains were read from a single sample in a study of beta chain features in type 1 diabetes. Clones were sequenced by immunoSEQ multiplex PCR, and TCRdb holds only the in-frame ones, with some missing. The sample consists of about 700,000 clones, over 10% of them appearing once. Sequenced sample: naive CD4+ T cells from blood. These receptors were obtained from a man in his late teens or twenties with type 1 diabetes. The CDR3 runs from the conserved cysteine through the conserved F or W. Fields, in order: V gene, clone size, D gene, J gene, CDR3 protein, CDR3 DNA. D genes are given only for firm matches. Part of the rows lack a size; the others show once, few, many or a class for expanded clones.

>TRBV19|few|-|TRBJ2-5
CASSISPTGSQETQYF
TGTGCCAGTAGTATAAGCCCAACCGGGAGCCAAGAGACCCAGTACTTC
>TRBV6-5|few|-|TRBJ1-1
CASSPLTPHGTEAFF
TGTGCCAGCAGTCCCTTAACGCCGCACGGGACTGAAGCTTTCTTT
>TRBV7-9|-|-|TRBJ2-7
CASSRSGSSYEQYF
TGTGCCAGCAGCCGCTCAGGGAGCTCCTACGAGCAGTACTTC
>TRBV5-6|few|TRBD2|TRBJ2-5
CASSSLLAGGQETQYF
TGTGCCAGCAGCTCGTTACTAGCGGGGGGACAAGAGACCCAGTACTTC
>TRBV9|-|TRBD2|TRBJ2-7
CASSVDGGGNSYEQYF
TGTGCCAGCAGCGTAGACGGCGGGGGGAACTCCTACGAGCAGTACTTC
>TRBV5-6|few|-|TRBJ2-5
CASSGGQQETQYF
TGTGCCAGCAGCGGCGGACAGCAAGAGACCCAGTACTTC
>TRBV18|-|TRBD2|TRBJ2-7
CASSPLGSGGDEQYF
TGTGCCAGCTCACCCCTGGGTAGCGGGGGCGACGAGCAGTACTTC
>TRBV29-1|-|-|TRBJ1-1
CSVQNTEAFF
TGCAGCGTTCAGAACACTGAAGCTTTCTTT
>TRBV25-1|few|-|TRBJ2-5
CASSDLGGRGETQYF
TGTGCCAGCAGTGACCTAGGGGGGAGAGGAGAGACCCAGTACTTC
>TRBV4-1|-|-|TRBJ1-5
CASSQDSNQPQHF
TGCGCCAGCAGCCAAGATAGCAATCAGCCCCAGCATTTT
>TRBV7-2|few|-|TRBJ2-3
CASTPLGDTQYF
TGTGCCAGCACCCCTCTCGGGGATACGCAGTATTTT
>TRBV10-3|-|-|TRBJ2-3
CAISERTESDTQYF
TGTGCCATCAGTGAGCGGACAGAATCAGATACGCAGTATTTT
>TRBV10-2|few|-|TRBJ1-2
CATTGGDYGYTF
TGCGCCACCACTGGGGGGGACTATGGCTACACCTTC
>TRBV19|few|TRBD1|TRBJ2-4
CASSRDSQNIQYF
TGTGCCAGTAGTCGGGACAGTCAAAACATTCAGTACTTC
>TRBV27|-|-|TRBJ2-7
CASTLRPGGYF
TGTGCCAGCACCCTCCGGCCAGGTGGCTACTTC
>TRBV27|-|-|TRBJ2-7
CASSLSAPGTTTFYEQYF
TGTGCCAGCAGTTTATCGGCCCCAGGCACCACGACCTTTTACGAGCAGTACTTC
>TRBV9|few|-|TRBJ2-3
CASSVARQQDTQYF
TGTGCCAGCAGCGTCGCGAGACAGCAGGATACGCAGTATTTT
>TRBV5-1|-|-|TRBJ1-1
CASSLEGMNTEAFF
TGCGCCAGCAGCTTGGAGGGGATGAACACTGAAGCTTTCTTT
>TRBV14|few|TRBD1|TRBJ1-2
CASSQGDRGVYGYTF
TGTGCCAGCAGCCAAGGGGACAGGGGGGTCTATGGCTACACCTTC
>TRBV19|-|-|TRBJ1-1
CASSIDVGSAEAFF
TGTGCCAGTAGTATAGATGTTGGTTCCGCTGAAGCTTTCTTT
>TRBV2|-|-|TRBJ2-2
CASSGTASLTGELFF
TGTGCCAGCAGTGGGACAGCAAGCCTCACCGGGGAGCTGTTTTTT
>TRBV2|-|TRBD1|TRBJ2-7
CASRGDSYEQYF
TGTGCCAGCAGAGGGGACAGCTACGAGCAGTACTTC
>TRBV7-9|-|-|TRBJ1-1
CASSAHSPVNTEAFF
TGTGCCAGCAGCGCCCACAGCCCGGTGAACACTGAAGCTTTCTTT
>TRBV18|few|-|TRBJ2-3
CASSPGLDTQYF
TGTGCCAGCTCACCGGGGTTGGATACGCAGTATTTT
>TRBV5-1|few|-|TRBJ2-3
CASSLASTDTQYF
TGCGCCAGCAGCTTGGCCAGCACAGATACGCAGTATTTT
>TRBV5-4|few|-|TRBJ1-1
CASSLGGILQAGTEAFF
TGTGCCAGCAGCTTGGGAGGTATACTACAAGCGGGCACTGAAGCTTTCTTT
>TRBV5-1|-|TRBD1|TRBJ1-2
CASSFFQGAGGYTF
TGCGCCAGCAGCTTTTTCCAGGGGGCAGGTGGCTACACCTTC
>TRBV2|-|-|TRBJ2-3
CASSEGQGTTDTQYF
TGTGCCAGCAGTGAAGGCCAGGGGACCACAGATACGCAGTATTTT
>TRBV9|-|-|TRBJ2-3
CASSPTTDTQYF
TGTGCCAGCAGCCCAACTACAGATACGCAGTATTTT
>TRBV29-1|-|TRBD2|TRBJ2-5
CSGLYTGLADQETQYF
TGCAGCGGCCTATATACGGGACTAGCGGACCAAGAGACCCAGTACTTC
>TRBV6-5|-|-|TRBJ2-7
CASTPQADYEQYF
TGTGCCAGCACTCCACAGGCGGATTACGAGCAGTACTTC
>TRBV10-3|few|-|TRBJ2-7
CAISEGPSSYEQYF
TGTGCCATCAGTGAGGGACCTTCCTCCTACGAGCAGTACTTC
>TRBV6-5|few|-|TRBJ2-7
CASSYDGSNDEQYF
TGTGCCAGCAGTTATGATGGAAGTAACGACGAGCAGTACTTC
>TRBV19|-|-|TRBJ2-7
CASSIGYEQYF
TGTGCCAGTAGTATAGGTTACGAGCAGTACTTC
>TRBV5-1|-|-|TRBJ2-6
CASSFEGRTPSGANVLTF
TGCGCCAGCAGCTTTGAAGGCAGGACTCCCTCTGGGGCCAACGTCCTGACTTTC
>TRBV29-1|few|-|TRBJ1-1
CSVDRPNTEAFF
TGCAGCGTTGATAGACCGAACACTGAAGCTTTCTTT
>TRBV7-2|-|-|TRBJ1-1
CASSPVETLNTEAFF
TGTGCCAGCAGCCCAGTTGAGACGCTGAACACTGAAGCTTTCTTT
>TRBV19|-|TRBD2|TRBJ2-5
CASTKRGPSGGYQETQYF
TGTGCCAGTACCAAAAGGGGACCTAGCGGGGGATATCAAGAGACCCAGTACTTC
>TRBV6-5|few|-|TRBJ1-1
CASSYGGGHTEAFF
TGTGCCAGCAGTTACGGGGGTGGGCACACTGAAGCTTTCTTT
>TRBV28|-|-|TRBJ2-2
CASSSAGANTGELFF
TGTGCCAGCAGTTCCGCAGGGGCGAACACCGGGGAGCTGTTTTTT
>TRBV29-1|few|-|TRBJ1-4
CSIRTATNEKLFF
TGCAGCATCCGGACGGCAACTAATGAAAAACTGTTTTTT
>TRBV14|-|-|TRBJ2-7
CASSQVKYEQYF
TGTGCCAGCAGCCAAGTTAAATACGAGCAGTACTTC
>TRBV7-3|-|-|TRBJ2-1
CASSLTGGSWDEQFF
TGTGCCAGCAGCTTAACTGGGGGGAGTTGGGATGAGCAGTTCTTC
>TRBV6-5|-|TRBD1|TRBJ2-7
CASSSGQGASYEQYF
TGTGCCAGCAGTTCGGGACAGGGGGCATCCTACGAGCAGTACTTC
>TRBV2|few|-|TRBJ2-7
CASSEMGSSYEQYF
TGTGCCAGCAGTGAAATGGGATCCTCCTACGAGCAGTACTTC
>TRBV11-3|few|-|TRBJ2-1
CASSFVTSSYNEQFF
TGTGCCAGCAGCTTCGTGACCAGCTCCTACAATGAGCAGTTCTTC
>TRBV19|few|-|TRBJ1-2
CASSPKGWVGGSYTF
TGTGCCAGTAGTCCCAAGGGGTGGGTCGGCGGAAGCTACACCTTC
>TRBV5-4|-|TRBD1|TRBJ1-1
CASSLAGQGGTEAFF
TGTGCCAGCAGCTTGGCAGGACAGGGTGGCACTGAAGCTTTCTTT
>TRBV19|few|TRBD1|TRBJ2-3
CASSIGTGVTDTQYF
TGTGCCAGTAGTATCGGGACAGGGGTCACAGATACGCAGTATTTT
>TRBV25-1|-|-|TRBJ1-1
CASSVGGYRMDTEAFF
TGTGCCAGCAGTGTTGGAGGCTATCGTATGGACACTGAAGCTTTCTTT
>TRBV6-5|-|-|TRBJ1-4
CASSYSGPDNEKLFF
TGTGCCAGCAGTTACTCTGGGCCCGACAATGAAAAACTGTTTTTT
>TRBV5-1|-|-|TRBJ2-7
CASSLSGTYEQYF
TGCGCCAGCAGCCTTTCGGGAACCTACGAGCAGTACTTC
>TRBV9|-|-|TRBJ1-1
CASSAGVSNTEAFF
TGTGCCAGCAGCGCAGGGGTAAGTAACACTGAAGCTTTCTTT
>TRBV4-2|-|TRBD2|TRBJ2-7
CASSQDPSGGGSSYEQYF
TGTGCCAGCAGCCAAGATCCTAGCGGGGGAGGAAGCTCCTACGAGCAGTACTTC
>TRBV11-2|few|TRBD1|TRBJ1-2
CASIPLRDSRSNYGYTF
TGTGCCAGCATCCCTCTCCGGGACAGCCGCTCCAACTATGGCTACACCTTC